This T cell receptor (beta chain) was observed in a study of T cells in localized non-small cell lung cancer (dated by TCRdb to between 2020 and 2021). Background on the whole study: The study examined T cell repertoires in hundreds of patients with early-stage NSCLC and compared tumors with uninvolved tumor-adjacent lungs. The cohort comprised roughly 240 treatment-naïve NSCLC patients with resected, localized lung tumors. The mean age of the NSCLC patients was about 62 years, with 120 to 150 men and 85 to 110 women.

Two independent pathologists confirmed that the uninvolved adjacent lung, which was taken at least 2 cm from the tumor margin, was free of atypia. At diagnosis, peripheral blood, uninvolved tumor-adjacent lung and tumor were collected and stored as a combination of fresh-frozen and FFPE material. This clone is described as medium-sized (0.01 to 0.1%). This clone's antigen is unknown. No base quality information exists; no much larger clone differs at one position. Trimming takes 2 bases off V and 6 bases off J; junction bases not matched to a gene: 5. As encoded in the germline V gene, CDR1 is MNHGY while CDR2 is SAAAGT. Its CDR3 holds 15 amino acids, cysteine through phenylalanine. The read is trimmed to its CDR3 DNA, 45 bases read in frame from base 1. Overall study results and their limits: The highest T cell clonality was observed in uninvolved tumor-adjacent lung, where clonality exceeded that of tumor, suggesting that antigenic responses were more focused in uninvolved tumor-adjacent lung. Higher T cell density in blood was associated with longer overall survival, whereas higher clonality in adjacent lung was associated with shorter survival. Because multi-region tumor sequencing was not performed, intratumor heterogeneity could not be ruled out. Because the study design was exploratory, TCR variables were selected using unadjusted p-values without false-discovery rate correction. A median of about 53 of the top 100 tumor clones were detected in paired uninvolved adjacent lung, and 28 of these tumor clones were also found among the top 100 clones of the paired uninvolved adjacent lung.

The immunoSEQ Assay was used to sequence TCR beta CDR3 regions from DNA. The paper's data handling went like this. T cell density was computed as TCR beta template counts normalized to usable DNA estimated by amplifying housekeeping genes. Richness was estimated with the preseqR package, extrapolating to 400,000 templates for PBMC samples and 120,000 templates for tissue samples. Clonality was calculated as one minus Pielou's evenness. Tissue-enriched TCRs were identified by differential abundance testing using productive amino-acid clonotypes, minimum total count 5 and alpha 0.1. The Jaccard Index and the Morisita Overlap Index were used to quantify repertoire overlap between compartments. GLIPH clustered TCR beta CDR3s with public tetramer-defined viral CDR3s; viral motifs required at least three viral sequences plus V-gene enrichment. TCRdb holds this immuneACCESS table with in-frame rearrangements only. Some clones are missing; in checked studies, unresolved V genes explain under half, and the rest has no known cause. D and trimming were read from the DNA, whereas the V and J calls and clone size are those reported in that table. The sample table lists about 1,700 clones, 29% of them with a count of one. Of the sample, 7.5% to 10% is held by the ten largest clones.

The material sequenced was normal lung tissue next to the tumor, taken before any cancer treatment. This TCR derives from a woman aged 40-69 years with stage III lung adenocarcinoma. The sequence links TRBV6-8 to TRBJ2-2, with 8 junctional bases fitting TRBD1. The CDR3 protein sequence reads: CASSYGRGLPGELFF. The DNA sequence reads TGTGCCAGCAGTTACGGCAGGGGGCTGCCCGGGGAGCTGTTTTTT.